A single sample gave rise to the 15 T cell receptor beta chains below, sequenced in a study of a mutant IDH1 vaccine in newly diagnosed glioma. The assay was immunoSEQ multiplex PCR, and TCRdb's table has in-frame clones only and misses some. The data contain about 88,000 clones, over 75% of them singletons. Time point indicated: baseline, week 1 (first vaccination visit). Sample treatment: pre-vaccination baseline after standard-of-care therapy. The source was PBMCs, collected from a glioma patient treated with radiotherapy, temozolomide or both. The receptors come from a man aged 35 to 55 with glioma. Some clones in this sample may be carry-over from other donors' samples.

In its sample, this clone was seen a few times. The chain recombines TRBV6-5 with TRBJ2-7, with no clear D. Trimming removed 0 bases at V and 2 bases at J, with 14 bases between. The CDR3 consists of 16 residues. The V gene's germline CDR1 is MNHEY and CDR2 SVGAGI. The CDR3 loop is CASSYSVAGDAYEQYF. The CDR3 DNA follows: TGTGCCAGCAGTTACTCAGTGGCAGGCGATGCCTACGAGCAGTACTTC.

The chain recombines TRBV6-6 with TRBJ2-7; maybe TRBD2 (5 bases). The CDR3 covers 14 residues. Looked up from germline, CDR1 is MNHNY and CDR2 is SVGAGI (reference sequence). Trimming removed 7 bases from V and 5 bases from J, with 18 bases in between. The CDR3 coding sequence is TGTGCCAGCACCGAGTCGGGAAGACGCGACGAGCAGTACTTC. It is translated as CASTESGRRDEQYF.

Written as DNA, the CDR3 is TGTGCCAGCAGCCTTGGCTCGACAGCGAAAAATGAAAAACTGTTTTTT. This gives the protein CASSLGSTAKNEKLFF. This rearrangement joins TRBV7-9 to TRBJ1-4; D is possibly TRBD1 (5 bases). CDR3 length equals 16 residues. V gave up 5 bases and J gave up 5 bases, with 18 bases separating them. The germline gives CDR1 SEHNR, CDR2 FQNEAQ (reference sequence).

The chain employs TRBV5-6 and TRBJ1-6, with D unresolved. The CDR3 runs to 16 residues. V was shortened by 0 bases and J by 3 bases, with 10 bases between the two germline ends. In germline, CDR1 is SGHDT, CDR2 YYEEEE. CDR3 loop: CASSLGQALYNSPLHF. In nucleotides, the CDR3 is TGTGCCAGCAGCTTGGGGCAGGCCCTCTATAATTCACCCCTCCACTTT.

The chain employs TRBV9 and TRBJ2-3; 10 bases map to TRBD2. The CDR3 spans 18 residues. V was pared by 3 bases and J by 5 bases, with 15 bases of the junction left unmatched. CDR1 and CDR2 (germline): SGDLS, YYNGEE. DNA of the CDR3: TGTGCCAGCAGCGAGGGGGGGGCTAGCGGGGGACCCCAAGATACGCAGTATTTT. Translation gives CASSEGGASGGPQDTQYF. The entire variable domain, with the rest obtained from reference TRBV9 and TRBJ2-3, is as follows: DSGVTQTPKHLITATGQRVTLRCSPRSGDLSVYWYQQSLDQGLQFLIQYYNGEERAKGNILERFSAQQFPDLHSELNLSSLELGDSALYFCASSEGGASGGPQDTQYFGPGTRLTVL.

The rearrangement joins TRBV5-6 to TRBJ2-7; the D gene is possibly TRBD1 (5 bases). CDR1 is SGHDT, CDR2 YYEEEE, per germline. The ends were cut back, 6 bases at V and 7 bases at J, with 29 bases in the middle. This CDR3 has 17 amino acids. This CDR3 is CASTFRFSGNVGEEQYF. For the CDR3, the DNA is TGTGCCAGCACCTTCAGATTCTCAGGGAATGTAGGAGAAGAGCAGTACTTC.

This clone appeared a single time. The chain links TRBV2 to TRBJ2-3; D is possibly TRBD1 (6 bases). The germline V and J ends were trimmed by 5 bases and 6 bases, with 12 bases remaining between them. The CDR3 spans 13 residues. Germline loops: CDR1 SNHLY, CDR2 FYNNEI. The CDR3 sequence: CASSTYRADTQYF. The CDR3 DNA is TGTGCCAGCAGTACTTACAGGGCGGATACGCAGTATTTT.

The CDR3 DNA sequence: TGTGCCAGCTCACCAAAGGGGACAGATCTCTGGGGCTACACCTTC. This sequence encodes CASSPKGTDLWGYTF. The chain uses TRBV18 and TRBJ1-2, with 7 bases aligning to TRBD1. V was pared by 2 bases and J by 8 bases, with 11 bases of the junction left unmatched. In germline, CDR1 is KGHSH, CDR2 LQKENI. This CDR3 comprises 15 residues.

The chain is built from TRBV2 and TRBJ2-7; D is perhaps TRBD1 (5 bases). Germline V gene data show CDR1 as SNHLY and CDR2 as FYNNEI. This CDR3 has 12 residues. The ends were cut back, 6 bases at V and 4 bases at J, with 10 bases in the middle. In DNA, the CDR3 is TGTGCCAGCAGGGGGCTCTCATACGAGCAGTACTTC. This gives the protein CASRGLSYEQYF.

The V call is TRBV5-8, the J call TRBJ2-1, with 9 bases identical to TRBD1. Per the germline V gene, CDR1 is SGHTS and CDR2 is YDEGEE. CDR3 size: 15 residues. After removal of 0 bases from V and 7 bases from J, the junction contained 5 bases not matched to a gene. The CDR3 DNA reads as TGTGCCAGCAGCTTGGGAGGACAGGGGTGGAATGAGCAGTTCTTC. It is translated as CASSLGGQGWNEQFF.

The rearrangement joins TRBV2 to TRBJ2-7; 10 positions agree with TRBD2. J was trimmed by 2 bases and V by 3 bases; bases with no gene match: 4. The CDR3 has 15 residues. CDR1 SNHLY and CDR2 FYNNEI come from the germline V gene. The CDR3 nucleotides are TGTGCCAGCAGTGATCCTAGCGGGGGACCCTACGAGCAGTACTTC. It is translated as CASSDPSGGPYEQYF.

The chain recombines TRBV14 with TRBJ1-1; no reliable D call. Germline V gives CDR1 SGHDN, CDR2 FVKESK. V lost 3 bases and J lost 2, with 7 bases in between. This CDR3 has 13 residues. CDR3 coding DNA: TGTGCCAGCAGCCACGACCTTAACACTGAAGCTTTCTTT. This translates into CASSHDLNTEAFF.

The chain employs TRBV5-6 and TRBJ1-2; 7 nucleotides align to TRBD1. The J segment lost 3 bases and the V segment lost 3 bases, leaving 11 bases of the junction unmatched. The CDR3 length is 16 residues. The germline CDR1 and CDR2 sequences are SGHDT and YYEEEE. CDR3: CASSSSLQGRHYGYTF. As DNA, the CDR3 is TGTGCCAGCAGCTCGAGCTTACAGGGGAGGCACTATGGCTACACCTTC.

This clone qualifies as medium-sized. This rearrangement joins TRBV2 to TRBJ1-4; D remains unclear. The length of the CDR3 is 14 residues. Trimming pared 7 bases from V and 5 bases from J, leaving 14 bases between. Looked up from germline, CDR1 is SNHLY and CDR2 is FYNNEI. The CDR3 DNA reads TGTGCCAGCAATAGAGAACAGAAGAATGAAAAACTGTTTTTT. Its protein product is CASNREQKNEKLFF. The entire variable domain, with the rest obtained from reference TRBV2 and TRBJ1-4, is as follows: EPEVTQTPSHQVTQMGQEVILRCVPISNHLYFYWYRQILGQKVEFLVSFYNNEISEKSEIFDDQFSVERPDGSNFTLKIRSTKLEDSAMYFCASNREQKNEKLFFGSGTQLSVL.

The genes are TRBV4-1 and TRBJ1-1, with a possible D match to TRBD1 (6 bases). CDR1 is MGHRA and CDR2 is YSYEKL in the germline V gene. Trimming removed 4 bases from V and 5 bases from J, with 17 bases in between. This CDR3 contains 15 residues. The CDR3 DNA sequence: TGCGCCAGCAGCCGTATCCCCGGGACAACGACTGAAGCTTTCTTT. Its translation: CASSRIPGTTTEAFF.